Shown below are 18 T cell receptor beta chains from a single sample sequenced in a study of cytomegalovirus exposure and HLA in healthy donors. The PCR used 60 Vbeta and 13 Jbeta primers. The protocol was immunoSEQ multiplex PCR, while the TCRdb copy is restricted to in-frame clones and leaves out a portion. This table holds under 150,000 clones, approximately 78% found once. Sequencing used PBMCs. The receptors come from a woman aged 40 to 50 in good health and CMV-seropositive.

V is TRBV19 and J is TRBJ2-4; 7 bases agree with TRBD1. Germline V gene sequence: CDR1 LNHDA, CDR2 SQIVND (reference sequence). The CDR3 has 13 residues. The V gene end was trimmed by 7 bases and the J gene end by 10 bases; junction bases not matched to a gene: 10. CDR3 DNA: TGTGCCAGTACCCCGACAGGGACGAGGATTCAGTACTTC. This encodes CASTPTGTRIQYF.

Written as DNA, the CDR3 is TGTGCCAGCAGTTCGGGGCAAGAGACCCAGTACTTC. This sequence encodes CASSSGQETQYF. The J gene is TRBJ2-5, the V gene TRBV28; maybe TRBD2 (5 bases). CDR3 size: 12 residues. Germline V gene lookup returns CDR1 MDHEN and CDR2 SYDVKM. V was clipped by 4 bases and J by 2 bases, with 5 bases between them.

The chain combines TRBV5-6 with TRBJ2-5; 10 bases line up with TRBD1. The CDR3 is 15 residues long. The J segment lost 4 bases and the V segment lost 4 bases, leaving 7 bases of the junction unmatched. Germline-derived CDR1 and CDR2 are SGHDT and YYEEEE. Here the CDR3 reads CASSGQTGGGETQYF. In DNA, the CDR3 is TGTGCCAGCAGCGGACAGACAGGGGGCGGAGAGACCCAGTACTTC.

This sequence joins TRBV2 and TRBJ2-7; 7 nucleotides align to TRBD2. Losses at the gene ends were 9 bases for V and 3 bases for J; bases not matched to a gene: 5. Looked up from germline, CDR1 is SNHLY and CDR2 is FYNNEI. The CDR3 loop spans 12 amino acids. The CDR3 region has the DNA TGTGCCAGGGGGGGGGATGTCTACGAGCAGTACTTC. As protein: CARGGDVYEQYF.

The chain joins TRBV19 to TRBJ2-5; TRBD1 matches 7 bases. CDR1 is LNHDA, CDR2 SQIVND, per germline (reference sequence). Germline trimming cut 5 bases from V and 3 bases from J; bases unmatched to any gene: 9. This CDR3 spans 15 amino acids. CDR3 amino acids: CASSPRTDREETQYF. Here the CDR3 DNA reads TGTGCCAGTAGTCCCCGGACTGACAGGGAAGAGACCCAGTACTTC.

This clone was observed a few times. The genes are TRBV2 and TRBJ2-3; possible D gene TRBD1, 5 bases. Trimming removed 3 bases at V and 1 base at J, with 20 bases between. Germline V gene data show CDR1 as SNHLY and CDR2 as FYNNEI. This CDR3 region has 18 residues. The CDR3 DNA follows: TGTGCCAGCAGTGAGGGGTCAGGGTTCCCCTATGGCACAGATACGCAGTATTTT. Translation: CASSEGSGFPYGTDTQYF.

The chain combines TRBV27 with TRBJ2-7, with 7 bases lining up with TRBD1. The V and J ends lost 9 bases and 3 bases, in that order; junction bases with no gene match: 2. CDR3 length: 11 amino acids. Germline CDR1 is MNHEY and CDR2 is SMNVEV (reference sequence). CDR3 in amino acids: CARQGVYEQYF. CDR3 sequence (DNA): TGTGCCAGGCAGGGGGTCTACGAGCAGTACTTC.

This clone was recorded only once. This sequence joins TRBV7-9 and TRBJ2-2; D might be TRBD1 (6 bases). CDR1 and CDR2 from the germline V gene are SEHNR and FQNEAQ (reference sequence). The CDR3 runs 15 residues. Trimming removed 1 base at V and 5 bases at J, with 11 bases between. The CDR3 region is CASSLVGGDTGELFF. For the CDR3, the DNA is TGTGCCAGCAGCTTAGTAGGGGGAGATACCGGGGAGCTGTTTTTT.

This clone was detected once. This chain links TRBV7-9 with TRBJ1-2; maybe TRBD1 (5 bases). The CDR3 runs 12 residues. V was pared by 3 bases and J by 4 bases, with 6 bases between. The V gene's germline CDR1 is SEHNR and CDR2 FQNEAQ (reference sequence). CDR3 nucleotide sequence: TGTGCCAGCAGCTTCGACAGCTATGGCTACACCTTC. Translation gives CASSFDSYGYTF.

The chain couples TRBV4-1 to TRBJ2-4; TRBD2 matches 8 bases. The CDR3 covers 17 residues. The junction had 12 bases not matched to a gene; V was cut back by 1 base and J by 7 bases. Per germline, CDR1 MGHRA and CDR2 YSYEKL. CDR3 sequence: CASSQGPGGDGRNIQYF. CDR3 bases: TGCGCCAGCAGCCAAGGGCCCGGGGGGGATGGTAGGAACATTCAGTACTTC.

The chain uses TRBV29-1 and TRBJ1-2; D gene ambiguous. CDR1 is SQVTM, CDR2 ANQGSEA, per germline. The CDR3 runs 11 residues. Trimming pared 6 bases from V and 6 bases from J, leaving 11 bases between. Here the CDR3 reads CSVGSADGYTF. CDR3 nucleotides: TGCAGCGTAGGGAGTGCCGATGGCTACACCTTC.

On this clone: A junction boundary mismatches the germline segment, possibly from a read error. The chain couples TRBV2 to TRBJ1-1; 8 bases line up with TRBD1. CDR3 length: 14 residues. Germline V gene lookup returns CDR1 SNHLY and CDR2 FYNNEI. CDR3 amino acids: CASSFDRGNTEALF. The CDR3 DNA sequence: TGTGCCAGCAGCTTCGACAGGGGAAACACTGAAGCTCTCTTT.

The chain is built from TRBV5-5 and TRBJ2-1; perhaps TRBD1 as D (5 bases). The CDR3 totals 16 residues. V was cut by 1 base and J by 1 base, with 12 bases left in between. Germline CDR1 is SGHKS and CDR2 is YYEKEE (reference sequence). The CDR3 sequence: CASSLIGAVSYNEQFF. CDR3 in DNA: TGTGCCAGCAGCTTGATTGGGGCAGTTTCCTACAATGAGCAGTTCTTC. The variable domain in full, completed from reference TRBV5-5 and TRBJ2-1, reads DAGVTQSPTHLIKTRGQQVTLRCSPISGHKSVSWYQQVLGQGPQFIFQYYEKEERGRGNFPDRFSARQFPNYSSELNVNALLLGDSALYLCASSLIGAVSYNEQFFGPGTRLTVL.

The gene calls are TRBV14 and TRBJ1-2, with D perhaps matching TRBD1 (6 bases). The germline gives CDR1 SGHDN, CDR2 FVKESK. This CDR3 region has 20 residues. Deletions cut 0 bases from V and 3 bases from J, with 26 bases between. The DNA for the CDR3 is TGTGCCAGCAGCCAAGACCCGGGACATCCCAGGGCGAGAGGAGACTATGGCTACACCTTC. Translating it yields CASSQDPGHPRARGDYGYTF.

The chain's CDR3 is CASSPEAGGSDQPQHF. The CDR3 DNA follows: TGTGCCAGCTCACCAGAGGCAGGGGGCAGCGATCAGCCCCAGCATTTT. The J gene is TRBJ1-5, the V gene TRBV18; the match to TRBD1 covers 8 bases. Germline V gene sequence: CDR1 KGHSH, CDR2 LQKENI. The CDR3 extends over 16 amino acids. V dropped 2 bases and J dropped 5; count of bases not matched to a gene: 8.

The chain uses TRBV15 and TRBJ1-4; the match to TRBD1 covers 7 bases. Germline-derived CDR1 and CDR2 are LNHNV and YYDKDF (reference sequence). V shed 5 bases and J 5 bases; nucleotides not matched to a gene: 8. This CDR3 has 15 residues. CDR3 bases: TGTGCCACCAGCCCGCGGACAGGTTCGAATGAAAAACTGTTTTTT. Protein: CATSPRTGSNEKLFF.

V and J are TRBV27 and TRBJ2-7; TRBD1 agrees at 9 bases. Germline CDR1 is MNHEY and CDR2 is SMNVEV (reference sequence). The CDR3 consists of 14 residues. V lost 5 bases and J lost 2; bases outside the gene matches: 4. The CDR3 protein is CASSLGQGPYEQYF. The CDR3 DNA reads as TGTGCCAGCAGTCTGGGACAGGGACCCTACGAGCAGTACTTC.

This clone occurred a few times. This chain uses TRBV29-1 with TRBJ2-3, with 13 bases aligning to TRBD2. CDR1 is SQVTM and CDR2 is ANQGSEA in the germline V gene. After removal of 6 bases from V and 4 bases from J, the junction contained 7 bases not matched to a gene. The CDR3 consists of 15 residues. The DNA for the CDR3 is TGCAGCGTAGTACGCGGGACTAGCGGGGCAGATACGCAGTATTTT. Translation: CSVVRGTSGADTQYF.